This TCR beta chain was identified during a study of radiotherapy plus CTLA-4 blockade in lung cancer. Overall study: Disease control was achieved by over 25% of patients, and objective responses by 18%.

Study results and caveats: Blood-borne expansion of tumor-derived TCR clones followed radiotherapy plus ipilimumab.

From germline, CDR1 is MNHNY and CDR2 SVGAGI (reference sequence). The V segment lost 5 bases and the J segment 4 bases; nucleotides outside the gene matches: 8. The CDR3 is made up of 15 amino acids. This clone was seen just once. Its cognate antigen is unknown. This table comes from immunoSEQ multiplex PCR, and its TCRdb copy is limited to in-frame clones, with some not included. The table shows approximately 48,000 clones, with 80% to 90% occurring only once. Participants had chemo-refractory metastatic non-small-cell lung cancer and were treated with focal radiation plus ipilimumab CTLA-4 blockade.

The receptor comes from a human donor with non-small cell lung cancer whose response to radiotherapy plus ipilimumab could not be evaluated. This specimen was peripheral blood, taken from a patient treated with radiotherapy plus ipilimumab. The genes are TRBV6-6 and TRBJ2-7; 10 positions match TRBD1. The CDR3 sequence is CASSGTGARLYEQYF. The CDR3 DNA is TGTGCCAGCAGTGGGACAGGGGCACGCCTATACGAGCAGTACTTC.